The entry that follows covers one T cell receptor beta chain sequence. Its target is unknown. The sample belongs to a study of OX40 agonist ivuxolimab in advanced cancers. Study context: Two cutaneous melanoma patients and one hepatocellular carcinoma patient, three in all, had partial responses. Findings of the study overall: At 0.1 to 3.0 mg/kg and by week 6, clonal expansion occurred in CD4+ and CD8+ blood T cells. Certain nonresponders likewise exhibited a low normalized T-cell clonal expansion. Undetermined was the antigen specificity of the expanded peripheral T cells.

Sequencing was performed with immunoSEQ multiplex PCR; in TCRdb, only in-frame clones are kept and a portion is missing. The sample shows under 85,000 clones, roughly 90% of them seen only once. Germline V gives CDR1 PRHDT, CDR2 FYEKMQ (reference sequence). The CDR3 runs to 13 residues. V was trimmed by 3 bases and J by 2 bases, leaving 7 bases between them. The V gene is TRBV13, the J gene TRBJ2-5; D possibly corresponds to TRBD1 (5 bases). The material was CD4+ or CD8+ T cells sorted from blood, obtained in a trial of the OX40 agonist ivuxolimab. This TCR was recovered from an adult with an advanced solid tumor such as melanoma, head and neck, liver or kidney cancer. The CDR3 DNA reads TGTGCCAGCAGCTTTCAGGGTCAAGAGACCCAGTACTTC. Amino acids: CASSFQGQETQYF.